What follows is one T cell receptor (beta chain) and its context. The entry originates in a study of blood T cell repertoires in COVID-19. From germline, CDR1 is ENHRY and CDR2 SYGVKD. With V trimmed by 10 bases and J by 2 bases, 6 bases remained unmatched. This CDR3 has 14 residues. Original processing methods: Reference gene primer amplification gave nucleated cell count estimates. Libraries were prepared by immunoSEQ multiplex PCR; TCRdb keeps only in-frame clonotypes and omits some of them. For V, J and clone size, that table is used; D and trimming come from the DNA. Of about 30,000 clones in the sample, 90% were seen once.

Sequencing was performed on peripheral blood. The gene calls are TRBV10-3 and TRBJ2-1; 9 nucleotides agree with TRBD2. This sequence originates from a man aged 55 to 69 with active or convalescent COVID-19. As DNA, the CDR3 is TGTGCCACGGTAGCGGGGGTTACCTACAATGAGCAGTTCTTC. Translating gives CATVAGVTYNEQFF.